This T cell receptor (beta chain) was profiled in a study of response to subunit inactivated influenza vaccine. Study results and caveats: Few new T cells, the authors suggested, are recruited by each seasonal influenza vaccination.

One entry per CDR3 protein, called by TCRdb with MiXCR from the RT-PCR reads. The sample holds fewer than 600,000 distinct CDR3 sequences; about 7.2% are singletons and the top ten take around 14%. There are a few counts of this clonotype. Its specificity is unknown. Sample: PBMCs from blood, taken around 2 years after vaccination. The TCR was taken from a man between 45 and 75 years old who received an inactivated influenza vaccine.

CDR3 bases: TGTGCCAGCATCCGTGGACTAGCGCTGGAGACCCAGTACTTC. Its protein product is CASIRGLALETQYF. The J gene is TRBJ2-5, the V gene TRBV5-5; 9 positions agree with TRBD2. The CDR3 has 14 amino acids. The junction had 8 bases not matched to a gene; V was cut back by 6 bases and J by 5 bases. Looked up from germline, CDR1 is SGHKS and CDR2 is YYEKEE (reference sequence).